This T cell receptor beta chain was sequenced for a study of blood T cell repertoires in COVID-19. The CDR3 is 15 residues long. Germline CDR1 LNHDA, CDR2 SQIVND (reference sequence). Trimming pared 3 bases from V and 12 bases from J, leaving 18 bases between. Assay: immunoSEQ multiplex PCR; the TCRdb copy retains only in-frame clones and omits some. The sample lists about 190,000 clones, approximately 79% occurring once. Sequenced sample: peripheral blood. The receptor's source is a woman in her seventies with acute or convalescent COVID-19. This rearrangement joins TRBV19 to TRBJ1-6; D is perhaps TRBD1 (5 bases). CDR3: CASSIGRQLRGPLHF. CDR3 sequence (DNA): TGTGCCAGTAGTATTGGTCGACAGTTACGTGGACCCCTCCACTTT.